The 32 T cell receptor beta chains reported below all come from one sample, sequenced in a study of blood T cell repertoires in COVID-19. The repertoire was sequenced with immunoSEQ multiplex PCR; TCRdb's copy has only in-frame clones and lacks some. The sample lists 270,000 or so clones; about four fifths were seen once. Sequencing input: peripheral blood. These receptors were obtained from a woman aged 18-35 years with acute or convalescent COVID-19.

The rearrangement uses TRBV28 and TRBJ2-6; TRBD2 might be the D (6 bases). The CDR3 runs 18 residues. The germline V gene has CDR1 MDHEN and CDR2 SYDVKM. The V gene lost 6 bases and the J gene lost 0 bases, with 18 bases spanning the gap. CDR3 region: CASRPPGTDISGANVLTF. The CDR3 nucleotides read TGTGCCAGCAGACCCCCCGGGACTGATATCTCTGGGGCCAACGTCCTGACTTTC.

The chain combines TRBV5-1 with TRBJ2-7, with unresolved D. This CDR3 region has 13 residues. Trimming took off 6 bases at V and 6 bases at J, with 16 bases between the two ends. Germline CDR1 reads SGHRS; CDR2 reads YFSETQ. The CDR3 DNA follows: TGCGCCAGCACCAGAGCTGACTCACGCGAGCAGTACTTC. It is translated as CASTRADSREQYF.

This clone was found once. The rearrangement uses TRBV19 and TRBJ1-1; the D gene is possibly TRBD1 (5 bases). Trimming left V 0 bases short and J 4 bases short, with 12 bases between. This CDR3 is built from 15 residues. CDR1 LNHDA and CDR2 SQIVND come from the germline V gene (reference sequence). The chain's CDR3 is CASSIEAGLATEAFF. CDR3 DNA sequence: TGTGCCAGTAGTATAGAGGCAGGGTTGGCCACTGAAGCTTTCTTT. Drawing the rest from reference TRBV19 and TRBJ1-1, the complete variable domain is DGGITQSPKYLFRKEGQNVTLSCEQNLNHDAMYWYRQDPGQGLRLIYYSQIVNDFQKGDIAEGYSVSREKKESFPLTVTSAQKNPTAFYLCASSIEAGLATEAFFGQGTRLTVV.

The chain joins TRBV4-1 to TRBJ2-3; TRBD2 agrees at 7 bases. The germline gives CDR1 MGHRA, CDR2 YSYEKL. The CDR3 contains 15 residues. V trimming: 2 bases; J trimming: 1 base; junction bases outside the gene matches: 3. The CDR3 loop is CASSQTAGGTDTQYF. The CDR3 bases are TGCGCCAGCAGCCAAACCGCGGGAGGCACAGATACGCAGTATTTT.

The chain joins TRBV2 to TRBJ2-1; D perhaps matches TRBD2 (6 bases). The V gene lost 5 bases and the J gene lost 5 bases, with 13 bases spanning the gap. The germline CDR1 and CDR2 sequences are SNHLY and FYNNEI. The CDR3 loop spans 14 amino acids. The CDR3 protein is CASSWNSGDNEQFF. CDR3 sequence (DNA): TGTGCCAGCAGTTGGAATTCGGGGGACAATGAGCAGTTCTTC.

This clone was seen only a few times. The genes are TRBV30 and TRBJ2-1, with TRBD2 matching 8 bases. J was trimmed by 3 bases and V by 3 bases; bases with no gene match: 7. From germline, CDR1 is GTSNPN and CDR2 SVGIG (reference sequence). This CDR3 is built from 15 residues. The CDR3 reads CAWSFLAGIYNEQFF. Here the CDR3 DNA reads TGTGCCTGGAGCTTCTTAGCGGGAATCTACAATGAGCAGTTCTTC.

The chain joins TRBV3-1 (or the pseudogene TRBV3-2) to TRBJ2-7, with D possibly being TRBD2 (6 bases). Looked up from germline, CDR1 is LGHDT and CDR2 is YNNKEL (reference sequence). The CDR3 has 14 residues. Trimming cost V 4 bases and J 3 bases, with 13 bases left between them. For the CDR3, the DNA is TGTGCCAGCAGCCGACAAATGACTAGCTACGAGCAGTACTTC. This translates into CASSRQMTSYEQYF.

The chain has TRBV28 and TRBJ2-1, with D unresolved. This CDR3 contains 12 residues. The germline gives CDR1 MDHEN, CDR2 SYDVKM. Trimming removed 5 bases at V and 10 bases at J, with 12 bases between. CDR3 sequence reads: CASSPSAGEQFF. The CDR3, as DNA: TGTGCCAGCAGTCCCTCTGCCGGGGAGCAGTTCTTC.

The rearrangement links TRBV28 to TRBJ1-6, with a weak D call TRBD1 (6 bases). Germline assignment: CDR1 MDHEN and CDR2 SYDVKM. Trimming shortened V by 6 bases and J by 5 bases, and 14 bases separated the two germline ends. This CDR3 contains 15 residues. CDR3 bases: TGTGCCAGCAGAACCGGGACACCCAATAATTCACCCCTCCACTTT. It translates to CASRTGTPNNSPLHF. Full variable domain (missing parts from reference TRBV28 and TRBJ1-6): DVKVTQSSRYLVKRTGEKVFLECVQDMDHENMFWYRQDPGLGLRLIYFSYDVKMKEKGDIPEGYSVSREKKERFSLILESASTNQTSMYLCASRTGTPNNSPLHFGNGTRLTVT.

The chain is built from TRBV30 and TRBJ1-6; D might be TRBD1 (5 bases). Germline lookup yields CDR1 GTSNPN and CDR2 SVGIG (reference sequence). The CDR3 is made up of 14 amino acids. Between the trimmed V and J ends, which lost 3 bases and 4 bases, there was a span of 10 bases. The CDR3 bases are TGTGCCTGGAGCCAAGACAGATATAATTCACCCCTCCACTTT. It yields the protein CAWSQDRYNSPLHF.

This chain uses TRBV7-9 with TRBJ2-7; the match to TRBD2 covers 8 bases. J gave up 1 base and V 3 bases, and 2 bases lay outside the gene matches. Germline loops: CDR1 SEHNR, CDR2 FQNEAQ (reference sequence). The CDR3 totals 14 residues. The CDR3 here is CASSFGGDSYEQYF. The CDR3 region has the DNA TGTGCCAGCAGCTTCGGGGGGGATTCCTACGAGCAGTACTTC.

This sequence joins TRBV7-9 and TRBJ1-6; 7 bases fit TRBD1. CDR3 size: 15 residues. Trimming cost V 3 bases and J 9 bases; bases outside gene matches: 8. Germline CDR1 SEHNR, CDR2 FQNEAQ (reference sequence). CDR3 amino acids: CASSLADRWGSPLHF. For the CDR3, the DNA is TGTGCCAGCAGCTTGGCGGACAGGTGGGGTTCACCCCTCCACTTT.

This clone was counted a single time. The V gene is TRBV28, the J gene TRBJ2-7; no definite D call. CDR3 size: 14 residues. The germline CDR1 and CDR2 sequences are MDHEN and SYDVKM. V was shortened by 6 bases and J by 3 bases, with 15 bases between the two germline ends. The CDR3 region is CASRNAPEVYEQYF. CDR3 bases: TGTGCCAGCAGGAACGCCCCCGAGGTCTACGAGCAGTACTTC.

This clone showed up just a few times. This sequence joins TRBV4-3 and TRBJ1-2; the match to TRBD1 covers 9 bases. The CDR3 spans 14 residues. V lost 4 bases, J lost 2 bases, and 2 bases stayed unmatched. Germline V gives CDR1 LGHNA, CDR2 YSLEER. DNA for the CDR3: TGCGCCAGCAGCCCCGACAGGGGGAACTATGGCTACACCTTC. It yields the protein CASSPDRGNYGYTF.

In this sample, this clone turned up a few times. V is TRBV28 and J is TRBJ2-7; D possibly corresponds to TRBD2 (7 bases). Trimming left V 10 bases short and J 7 bases short, with 14 bases between. This CDR3 region has 11 residues. Germline V lookup: CDR1 MDHEN, CDR2 SYDVKM. Here the CDR3 reads CATGGAWEQYF. CDR3 bases: TGTGCCACGGGGGGCGCGTGGGAGCAGTACTTC.

In this sample, this clone turned up once. This chain's CDR3 is CASSSAEAAQETQYF. As DNA, the CDR3 is TGTGCCAGCAGCTCGGCGGAGGCAGCCCAAGAGACCCAGTACTTC. The V and J genes are TRBV27 and TRBJ2-5, with D possibly matching TRBD2 (5 bases). The V gene's germline CDR1 is MNHEY and CDR2 SMNVEV (reference sequence). Trimming took off 6 bases at V and 1 base at J, with 15 bases between the two ends. The CDR3 is 15 residues long.

The chain combines TRBV9 with TRBJ2-2; D not certain. The CDR3 has 15 residues. V shed 0 bases and J shed 2 bases, with 8 bases lying between them. Germline CDR1 SGDLS, CDR2 YYNGEE. The CDR3, as DNA: TGTGCCAGCAGCGTAGTCTCGGTAAACACCGGGGAGCTGTTTTTT. This codes for CASSVVSVNTGELFF.

CDR3 region: CASSLGAGGPYEQYF. CDR3 nucleotides: TGTGCCAGCAGCTTAGGAGCGGGAGGGCCCTACGAGCAGTACTTC. This chain joins TRBV7-2 and TRBJ2-7, with 10 bases that match TRBD2. The V and J ends lost 1 base and 2 bases, in that order; junction bases with no gene match: 2. The CDR3 has 15 residues. Germline lookup yields CDR1 SGHTA and CDR2 FQGNSA.

This clone occurred a few times. V and J are TRBV19 and TRBJ2-1; 10 bases agree with TRBD2. The germline V gene encodes CDR1 LNHDA and CDR2 SQIVND (reference sequence). V lost 7 bases, J lost 6 bases, and 6 bases stayed unmatched. The CDR3 loop spans 14 amino acids. CDR3 region: CASTSGGRLNEQFF. The CDR3 bases are TGTGCCAGTACTAGCGGGGGAAGACTCAATGAGCAGTTCTTC.

This clone was detected once. The rearrangement joins TRBV4-3 to TRBJ1-4; D may be TRBD1 (5 bases). The CDR3 runs to 21 residues. V lost 0 bases and J lost 0, with 23 bases in between. Germline V lookup: CDR1 LGHNA, CDR2 YSLEER. This chain's CDR3 is CASSQDFRGGRLVATNEKLFF. The CDR3 DNA follows: TGCGCCAGCAGCCAAGACTTCCGGGGGGGACGCTTAGTTGCAACTAATGAAAAACTGTTTTTT.

V usage is TRBV5-1 and J usage is TRBJ2-1; 13 bases agree with TRBD2. V lost 3 bases, J lost 8 bases, and 14 bases stayed unmatched. Germline V gene sequence: CDR1 SGHRS, CDR2 YFSETQ. This CDR3 spans 18 amino acids. CDR3 coding DNA: TGCGCCAGCAGCTCCCAACCCACTAGCGGGAGGGCCGGGTATGAGCAGTTCTTC. Amino acid sequence: CASSSQPTSGRAGYEQFF.

The rearrangement joins TRBV3-1 (or the pseudogene TRBV3-2) to TRBJ1-1; TRBD1 matches at 8 bases. This CDR3 is built from 16 residues. J was trimmed by 11 bases and V by 4 bases; bases with no gene match: 18. Looked up from germline, CDR1 is LGHDT and CDR2 is YNNKEL (reference sequence). CDR3 sequence (DNA): TGTGCCAGCAGCCCCCCGCAGGGGGCCCGAGCGTTGGTGGCTTTCTTT. Translating it yields CASSPPQGARALVAFF.

The chain recombines TRBV6-5 with TRBJ1-6; TRBD1 matches at 10 bases. Germline V gene lookup returns CDR1 MNHEY and CDR2 SVGAGI. Losses at the gene ends were 7 bases for V and 8 bases for J; bases not matched to a gene: 8. The CDR3 consists of 15 residues. This CDR3 reads CASTLQDRGDSPLHF. CDR3 bases: TGTGCCAGCACCCTCCAGGACAGGGGGGATTCACCCCTCCACTTT.

This sequence joins TRBV6-5 and TRBJ1-1; D is ambiguous. The germline V gene has CDR1 MNHEY and CDR2 SVGAGI. This CDR3 has 14 residues. The ends were cut back, 2 bases at V and 1 base at J, with 8 bases in the middle. The CDR3 bases are TGTGCCAGCAGTTACGCGGGGAGGAACACTGAAGCTTTCTTT. Its translation: CASSYAGRNTEAFF.

V usage is TRBV18 and J usage is TRBJ2-3; D not certain. Germline CDR1 and CDR2: KGHSH and LQKENI. This CDR3 has 16 amino acids. V was pared by 0 bases and J by 0 bases, with 10 bases between. CDR3 DNA: TGTGCCAGCTCACCACCGTCTAGTCTGAGCACAGATACGCAGTATTTT. It is translated as CASSPPSSLSTDTQYF.

The rearrangement joins TRBV7-8 to TRBJ2-3; 7 positions match TRBD1. CDR3 length: 16 residues. Trimming at V came to 5 bases and at J to 7 bases, leaving 15 bases not matched to a gene. Germline V gene data show CDR1 as SGHVS and CDR2 as FQNEAQ. CDR3 sequence: CASSLGRDSKAHTQYF. The CDR3 DNA reads as TGTGCCAGCAGCCTCGGCCGGGACAGCAAAGCCCATACGCAGTATTTT.

The chain employs TRBV9 and TRBJ2-5; D is possibly TRBD1 (6 bases). The CDR3 runs 18 residues. Germline-derived CDR1 and CDR2 are SGDLS and YYNGEE. V lost 4 bases and J 1 base, leaving 23 bases between the germline ends. The chain's CDR3 is CASSRSLGQKEIQETQYF. In DNA, the CDR3 is TGTGCCAGCAGCCGGAGTCTCGGACAGAAAGAGATCCAAGAGACCCAGTACTTC.

This chain joins TRBV27 and TRBJ2-3; TRBD1 agrees at 10 bases. The junction had 5 bases not matched to a gene; V was cut back by 6 bases and J by 2 bases. Germline V gene lookup returns CDR1 MNHEY and CDR2 SMNVEV (reference sequence). The CDR3 consists of 15 residues. CDR3 amino acids: CASSPGQGITDTQYF. The CDR3 DNA sequence: TGTGCCAGCAGCCCGGGACAGGGGATCACAGATACGCAGTATTTT.

This clone was counted a few times. The gene calls are TRBV11-3 and TRBJ2-2, with TRBD2 matching 14 bases. The CDR3 covers 15 residues. Germline CDR1 reads SGHNT; CDR2 reads YENEEA. The ends lost 5 bases at V and 6 bases at J; junction bases unmatched: 2. The CDR3 sequence is CASSPGLAGAGELFF. CDR3 DNA: TGTGCCAGCAGCCCGGGACTAGCGGGAGCCGGGGAGCTGTTTTTT. The variable domain in full, completed from reference TRBV11-3 and TRBJ2-2, reads EAGVVQSPRYKIIEKKQPVAFWCNPISGHNTLYWYLQNLGQGPELLIRYENEEAVDDSQLPKDRFSAERLKGVDSTLKIQPAELGDSAVYLCASSPGLAGAGELFFGEGSRLTVL.

The CDR3 region is CASTRTGGLSYNSPLHF. As DNA, the CDR3 is TGTGCCAGCACACGGACAGGGGGCCTTTCCTATAATTCACCCCTCCACTTT. This chain links TRBV7-9 with TRBJ1-6, with 11 bases identical to TRBD1. The V gene's germline CDR1 is SEHNR and CDR2 FQNEAQ (reference sequence). Germline trimming cut 7 bases from V and 1 base from J; bases unmatched to any gene: 6. The CDR3 is 17 residues long.

The chain employs TRBV2 and TRBJ2-7; 8 nucleotides line up with TRBD2. Germline V gene lookup returns CDR1 SNHLY and CDR2 FYNNEI. The CDR3 is 15 residues long. Unmatched junction bases numbered 13, after V lost 7 bases and J lost 5 bases. CDR3 sequence: CASTLRGGAKDEQYF. The CDR3 DNA sequence: TGTGCCAGCACCCTTCGGGGGGGCGCAAAGGACGAGCAGTACTTC. Combining the CDR3 with reference TRBV2 and TRBJ2-7 gives the whole variable domain EPEVTQTPSHQVTQMGQEVILRCVPISNHLYFYWYRQILGQKVEFLVSFYNNEISEKSEIFDDQFSVERPDGSNFTLKIRSTKLEDSAMYFCASTLRGGAKDEQYFGPGTRLTVT.

The rearrangement joins TRBV6-5 to TRBJ1-1; the D gene is possibly TRBD1 (6 bases). Trimming took off 6 bases at V and 0 bases at J, with 11 bases between the two ends. The CDR3 has 14 residues. Germline V gene lookup returns CDR1 MNHEY and CDR2 SVGAGI. Here the CDR3 DNA reads TGTGCCAGCAGATTCAGGGGACTGAACACTGAAGCTTTCTTT. This translates into CASRFRGLNTEAFF.